This record looks at one TCR beta chain sequence and its context. Its cognate antigen has yet to be identified. No quality values exist for individual bases; no much larger clone is one base distant. These data originate in a study of CD8+CD57+ T cells in acquired aplastic anemia (dated by TCRdb to 2016 to 2019). Study-wide context: On average, sorted CD4+ and CD8+ cells yielded approximately 3 ug of extracted DNA, with a range of 0.2 to 27.4 ug. CD8+CD57+ expansion was defined as a frequency above the mean frequency observed in healthy subjects.

TCR beta VDJ combination and CDR3 sequence profiling used genomic DNA as the template. TCR repertoire sequencing was run on an Illumina HiSeq 2000. The study's processing was this. Repertoires were assessed using TRBV/TRBJ rearrangement plots, CDR3 size and DJ length profiles, and Simpson's diversity index. The most abundant DNA sequence in the deep sequencing data was taken as the immunodominant clone. CDR3 amino acid sequences were screened for sharing across subjects and compared with published repertoires and the VDJdb database. TCRdb reworked the public reads: Q25 trimming with fastp, MiXCR clone assembly, productive beta chains retained. Every distinct CDR3 protein forms one entry, paired with its most common genes and DNA. These V and J calls derive from TCRdb rather than the authors' analysis. The sample table contains roughly 290,000 distinct CDR3 sequences; only one count was recorded for approximately 58% of them. The ten largest clones capture under 1.5% of the sample.

Expansion of CD8+CD57+ cells had been shown by flow cytometry in the patients chosen for sequencing. Severe acquired aplastic anemia was diagnosed in all patients according to International Study of Aplastic Anemia and Agranulocytosis and Camitta criteria. At the time blood was sampled, none of the patients had received any therapy. The study deep-sequenced TCR repertoires of sorted CD4+ and CD8+ blood T cells from severe aplastic anemia patients and healthy subjects. In the USA, patient enrollment took place under clinicaltrials.gov protocols 00001620, 01623167, 00001397, 00071045, 00081523 and 00961064. Ficoll-Paque density gradient centrifugation was used to isolate peripheral blood mononuclear cells. CD4+ and CD8+ T cells were sorted by FACS or magnetic beads before DNA extraction. General study outcomes and caveats: Although 25 to 30 CD8+ CDR3 sequences were shared by patients and controls, these sequences appeared highly expressed in patients and within the immunodominant clones of patients. Patients and healthy controls showed no significant difference in CD8+ Simpson's diversity (P=0.060).

The sample was sorted CD4+, CD8+, or CD8+CD57+ T cells (not recorded which) from PBMCs. This receptor was taken from a human donor with aplastic anemia.

The CDR3: CARSERGVAGAHEQYF. The nucleotide sequence reads as follows: TGTGCAAGAAGTGAACGCGGGGTTGCAGGGGCTCACGAGCAGTACTTC. The chain uses TRBV2 and TRBJ2-7; the D call is possibly TRBD1 or TRBD2, each sharing 6 bases. Taken from the germline V gene, the CDR1 and CDR2 loops are SNHLY and FYNNEI. Measured from the cysteine to the phenylalanine, the CDR3 is 16 residues long. Only CDR3 DNA is held: 48 bases, read in frame from base 1.